This T cell receptor (beta chain) was retrieved from a study of blood T cell repertoires in COVID-19. Study-wide background: Collection of acute and convalescent COVID-19 samples took place in the United States, Italy and Spain. In each case, the material was cDNA or gDNA derived from T cells, B-cell-depleted T cells, or PBMCs.

The CDR3 totals 14 residues. Trimming took 4 bases from V and 5 from J; bases not matched to a gene: 5. Germline V gene lookup returns CDR1 SGHRS and CDR2 YFSETQ. In the original analysis: Cell counts per sample came from amplifying reference gene primers. TCRdb's copy holds only in-frame clones and misses some; the assay was immunoSEQ multiplex PCR. V and J calls and clone size follow that table, whereas D and trimming were derived from the DNA. Here the sample spans approximately 140,000 clones, approximately 87% being singletons. This sequence was found in a woman in her 40s with acute or convalescent COVID-19. The sample comprised peripheral blood. J is TRBJ1-4 and V is TRBV5-1; 7 nucleotides match TRBD1. The CDR3 here is CASSPQGINEKLFF. As DNA, the CDR3 is TGCGCCAGCAGCCCACAGGGGATCAATGAAAAACTGTTTTTT.